This TCR beta chain appears in the sequencing data of a study of T-cell memory formation after mild COVID-19. Study observations and caveats: Certain responding clones were present in pre-infection memory, suggesting participation of cross-reactive memory.

CDR3 length equals 14 residues. V lost 3 bases, J lost 2 bases, and 9 bases lay in between. The germline gives CDR1 SEHNR, CDR2 FQNEAQ (reference sequence). TCRdb recomputed calls from the 5' RACE reads with MiXCR, one row per CDR3 protein. The data hold roughly 300,000 distinct CDR3 sequences, with roughly 15% observed a single time. This clonotype turned up a few times. Its cognate antigen is unknown. This chain connects TRBV7-9 to TRBJ2-3; D perhaps matches TRBD2 (5 bases). Material: PBMCs or a T cell subset sorted from them (not recorded which). This receptor was taken from a man between 18 and 29 years old who had mild COVID-19 (a few samples of this study predate the infection). Cell type and time point are not known. The CDR3 DNA follows: TGTGCCAGCAGCTTTGAGGGCATCACAGATACGCAGTATTTT. This translates into CASSFEGITDTQYF.